The 26 T cell receptor beta chains below were found in one sample sequenced in a study of T cell clonality in common variable immunodeficiency. Assay: immunoSEQ multiplex PCR; the TCRdb copy retains only in-frame clones and omits some. Recorded here are some 38,000 clones, with no singletons, and the ten leading clones hold less than 3%. Material for sequencing was peripheral blood mononuclear cells. These receptors were collected from a person aged 18-69 years in good health.

This clone came up many times. Read sequence stops 3 residues before the CDR3 end, and the germline J gene provides the missing end. The genes are TRBV20-1 and TRBJ2-1, with 8 bases that match TRBD1. The CDR3 sequence is 17 residues long. Germline V lookup: CDR1 DFQATT, CDR2 SNEGSKA (reference sequence). With V trimmed by 0 bases and J by 8 bases, 15 bases remained unmatched. CDR3 bases read: TGCAGTGCTAGAGATCTCATTAGACAGGGGAGGTTCGATGAG. It specifies CSARDLIRQGRFDE. The full CDR3 protein reads CSARDLIRQGRFDEQFF.

This clone was observed many times. The read ends 3 residues before the CDR3 terminus; that terminus is restored from the germline J gene. The chain recombines TRBV4-1 with TRBJ2-1; 10 bases align to TRBD2. This CDR3 contains 18 residues. Germline values: CDR1 MGHRA, CDR2 YSYEKL. The V segment lost 5 bases and the J segment 0 bases; nucleotides outside the gene matches: 10. CDR3 bases read: TGCGCCAGCAGCGAGAGGTCTTCTAGCGGGAGCTCCTACAATGAG. It yields the protein CASSERSSSGSSYNE. The entire CDR3 protein reads CASSERSSSGSSYNEQFF.

There are many counts of this clone. The read ends 3 residues shy of where the CDR3 ends; the end is completed using the germline J gene. The V and J genes are TRBV23-1 and TRBJ1-4; no definite D call. TRBV23-1 is an open reading frame, and its role is uncertain. This CDR3 is 16 amino acids long. Trimming left V 4 bases short and J 5 bases short, with 17 bases between. The CDR3 sequence is CASSPAAPGSNEKLFF. The sequenced CDR3 bases are TGCGCCAGCAGTCCGGCGGCGCCGGGTTCGAATGAAAAA.

For this clone: The read falls 3 residues short of the CDR3 end, and the missing part is taken from the germline J gene. The gene calls are TRBV7-6 and TRBJ2-3; tentative D call: TRBD2 (6 bases). This CDR3 contains 16 residues. Germline V lookup: CDR1 SGHVS, CDR2 FNYEAQ. The CDR3 region is CASSFIRGSGEETQYF. Incomplete CDR3 DNA: TGTGCCAGCAGCTTTATCCGGGGCTCGGGGGAAGAGACG. The whole variable domain, filled in from reference TRBV7-6 and TRBJ2-3, reads GAGVSQSPRYKVTKRGQDVALRCDPISGHVSLYWYRQALGQGPEFLTYFNYEAQQDKSGLPNDRFSAERPEGSISTLTIQRTEQRDSAMYRCASSFIRGSGEETQYFGPGTRLTVL.

This clone was seen only a few times. The read ends 3 residues before the CDR3 terminus; that terminus is restored from the germline J gene. J is TRBJ2-2 and V is TRBV7-9, with 10 positions matching TRBD1. CDR1 and CDR2 from the germline V gene are SEHNR and FQNEAQ (reference sequence). This CDR3 has 15 amino acids. The CDR3 bases that were read are TGTGCCAGCAGCTCACCGGGACAGGGGCATGAAAAG. Protein: CASSSPGQGHEK. The whole CDR3 region reads CASSSPGQGHEKLFF.

This clone was found a few times. The read terminates 3 residues before the CDR3 end, so the remaining end is supplied by the germline J gene. The chain employs TRBV7-9 and TRBJ2-1; D unresolved. Germline CDR1 and CDR2: SEHNR and FQNEAQ (reference sequence). V lost 2 bases and J lost 5, with 4 bases in between. The CDR3 is made up of 12 amino acids. The CDR3 is CASSLLNNEQFF. The DNA read from the CDR3 is TGTGCCAGCAGCTTACTAAACAATGAG.

This clone occurred many times. The read ends 3 residues before the CDR3 terminus; that terminus is restored from the germline J gene. This sequence joins TRBV6-1 and TRBJ2-3; TRBD2 might be the D (6 bases). The CDR3 totals 12 residues. Germline-derived CDR1 and CDR2 are MNHNS and SASEGT. The DNA read from the CDR3 is TGTGCCAGCAGTGAAGGGAGGGTGCCG. This sequence encodes CASSEGRVP. The CDR3 in its entirety is CASSEGRVPQYF.

In this sample, this clone turned up many times. The read ends 3 residues early relative to the CDR3; the germline J gene fills the gap. This sequence joins TRBV4-1 and TRBJ2-3; D is uncertain. CDR3 length: 13 residues. Trimming cost V 2 bases and J 4 bases, with 7 bases left between them. Looked up from germline, CDR1 is MGHRA and CDR2 is YSYEKL. CDR3 region: CASSQYSPDTQYF. The CDR3 bases that were read are TGCGCCAGCAGCCAATATAGCCCAGATACG.

This clone was seen ten or more times. From the germline J gene comes the end of the CDR3, since the read stops 3 residues before it. The genes are TRBV20-1 and TRBJ2-7; 7 bases agree with TRBD1. The germline gives CDR1 DFQATT, CDR2 SNEGSKA (reference sequence). J was trimmed by 2 bases and V by 3 bases; bases with no gene match: 1. The CDR3 loop spans 12 amino acids. Incomplete CDR3 DNA: TGCAGTGCTAGGGGACAGACCTACGAG. Translating gives CSARGQTYE. The whole CDR3 reads CSARGQTYEQYF.

This clone was counted only a few times. The CDR3 sequence: CASSPTAYNEKLFF. The part of the CDR3 DNA that was read is TGTGCCAGTAGCCCCACAGCCTATAATGAAAAG. This chain joins TRBV19 and TRBJ2-2; no reliable D call. The CDR3 end is not reached by the read, which stops 3 residues before it; the germline J gene fills it in. The CDR3 consists of 14 residues. Germline loops: CDR1 LNHDA, CDR2 SQIVND (reference sequence). Full variable domain (missing parts from reference TRBV19 and TRBJ2-2): DGGITQSPKYLFRKEGQNVTLSCEQNLNHDAMYWYRQDPGQGLRLIYYSQIVNDFQKGDIAEGYSVSREKKESFPLTVTSAQKNPTAFYLCASSPTAYNEKLFFGEGSRLTVL.

Only a few counts were recorded for this clone. The CDR3 bases that were read are TGCAGTGCTAGGCGGTCGGCAGCCAATGAG. Translation: CSARRSAANE. The full CDR3 protein reads CSARRSAANEQFF. The chain carries TRBV20-1 and TRBJ2-1; D uncertain. The read is 3 residues too short to cover the CDR3 end, so that end is filled in from the germline J gene. Per the germline V gene, CDR1 is DFQATT and CDR2 is SNEGSKA (reference sequence). The CDR3 has 13 residues. The germline V and J ends were trimmed by 3 bases and 6 bases, with 12 bases remaining between them.

The table lists this clone with many counts. The missing CDR3 end, 3 residues past where the read stops, is filled in from the germline J gene. This chain joins TRBV5-1 and TRBJ2-7, with D possibly matching TRBD2 (5 bases). The CDR3 length is 15 residues. Germline assignment: CDR1 SGHRS and CDR2 YFSETQ. The V and J ends lost 3 bases and 3 bases respectively, with 16 bases between them. The part of the CDR3 DNA that was read is TGCGCCAGCAGCTCCTGGCTTGCGGGTGACTACGAG. Translation gives CASSSWLAGDYE. The entire CDR3 protein reads CASSSWLAGDYEQYF.

Many counts were recorded for this clone. Read data end 3 residues before the CDR3 end; the end is taken from the germline J gene. The gene calls are TRBV20-1 and TRBJ1-2; D gene unclear. Looked up from germline, CDR1 is DFQATT and CDR2 is SNEGSKA (reference sequence). The CDR3 consists of 11 residues. V was pared by 6 bases and J by 2 bases, with 7 bases between. The CDR3 bases that were read are TGCAGTGCACCCGCGAACTATGGC. Translated, it gives CSAPANYG. Given in full, the CDR3 is CSAPANYGYTF.

This clone was seen repeatedly, ten times or more. The CDR3 is cut off 3 residues early in the read; its end comes from the germline J gene. V and J are TRBV5-1 and TRBJ1-1; 7 bases map to TRBD1. Per germline, CDR1 SGHRS and CDR2 YFSETQ. This CDR3 has 12 amino acids. V lost 5 bases, J lost 4 bases, and 2 bases stayed unmatched. CDR3 DNA (partial): TGCGCCAGCAGGACAGGGTTCACTGAA. It encodes CASRTGFTE. The CDR3, in full, reads CASRTGFTEAFF.

This clone was seen a handful of times. The read terminates 3 residues ahead of where the CDR3 ends, so the germline J gene completes it. This chain uses TRBV20-1 with TRBJ2-1; 10 bases match TRBD1. Germline V gives CDR1 DFQATT, CDR2 SNEGSKA (reference sequence). V lost 5 bases and J lost 7; bases outside the gene matches: 5. The CDR3 extends over 13 amino acids. The CDR3 here is CSAWGQGRNEQFF. The sequenced CDR3 bases are TGCAGTGCTTGGGGACAGGGGAGAAATGAG.

This clone appeared a few times. With the read ending 3 residues before the CDR3 end, the germline J gene is used to fill in that end. The V and J genes are TRBV30 and TRBJ2-2; 7 bases align to TRBD2. Germline V lookup: CDR1 GTSNPN, CDR2 SVGIG (reference sequence). The CDR3 totals 13 residues. The CDR3 loop is CASGGGRGEKLFF. Partial CDR3 DNA: TGTGCCTCGGGTGGGGGTCGGGGGGAAAAG. The entire variable domain, with the rest obtained from reference TRBV30 and TRBJ2-2, is as follows: SQTIHQWPATLVQPVGSPLSLECTVEGTSNPNLYWYRQAAGRGLQLLFYSVGIGQISSEVPQNLSASRPQDRQFILSSKKLLLSDSGFYLCASGGGRGEKLFFGEGSRLTVL.

This clone was recorded at least ten times. The CDR3 sequence: CASSGQLSSYEQYF. The sequenced CDR3 bases are TGTGCCAGCAGCGGACAGTTGAGCTCCTACGAG. The chain has TRBV2 and TRBJ2-7, with D possibly being TRBD1 (6 bases). The read gets to within 3 residues of the CDR3 end, and the germline J gene fills in the rest. CDR1 is SNHLY and CDR2 is FYNNEI in the germline V gene. The CDR3 loop spans 14 amino acids. The germline V and J ends were trimmed by 6 bases and 0 bases, with 12 bases remaining between them.

This clone has at least ten counts. The read is 3 residues too short to cover the CDR3 end, so that end is filled in from the germline J gene. J is TRBJ2-3 and V is TRBV5-1; 10 bases map to TRBD1. The CDR3 length is 16 residues. Germline V gene sequence: CDR1 SGHRS, CDR2 YFSETQ. The junction had 6 bases not matched to a gene; V was cut back by 3 bases and J by 2 bases. The sequenced part of the CDR3 DNA is TGCGCCAGCAGCTCCCTTCGACAGGGGGCCACAGATACG. Translation gives CASSSLRQGATDT. The CDR3 as a whole reads CASSSLRQGATDTQYF.

This clone was picked up many times. CDR3 DNA, as far as it was read: TGTGCCAGCAGCTTAGGGGAGTTTAGGCGGGGTACG. Protein sequence: CASSLGEFRRGT. The CDR3 in full is CASSLGEFRRGTQYF. The chain employs TRBV7-9 and TRBJ2-3; a possible D gene is TRBD2 (6 bases). The read finishes 3 residues shy of the CDR3 end, and the germline J gene is used to complete it. The germline gives CDR1 SEHNR, CDR2 FQNEAQ (reference sequence). V lost 1 base to trimming and J lost 8 bases, with 16 bases between them. This CDR3 contains 15 residues.

This clone turned up a few times. The read terminates 3 residues ahead of where the CDR3 ends, so the germline J gene completes it. The rearrangement links TRBV2 to TRBJ2-7; D may correspond to TRBD1 or TRBD2 (6 bases each). Trimming stripped 6 bases from V and 2 bases from J, with 14 bases between. This CDR3 is 14 amino acids long. Germline lookup yields CDR1 SNHLY and CDR2 FYNNEI. Here the CDR3 reads CASRAAEGAYEQYF. The DNA read from the CDR3 is TGTGCCAGCAGGGCGGCGGAGGGGGCCTACGAG. The entire variable domain, with the rest obtained from reference TRBV2 and TRBJ2-7, is as follows: EPEVTQTPSHQVTQMGQEVILRCVPISNHLYFYWYRQILGQKVEFLVSFYNNEISEKSEIFDDQFSVERPDGSNFTLKIRSTKLEDSAMYFCASRAAEGAYEQYFGPGTRLTVT.

A word on this clone: The CDR3 end lies 3 residues beyond the end of the read and is filled in from the germline J gene. The chain carries TRBV19 and TRBJ1-1, with D possibly matching TRBD1 (6 bases). Trimming stripped 10 bases from V and 5 bases from J, with 23 bases between. CDR1 LNHDA and CDR2 SQIVND come from the germline V gene (reference sequence). There are 15 residues in the CDR3. CDR3 bases read: TGTGCCACGACACCCGGGGGGGGCTTGGGGACTGAA. Its translation: CATTPGGGLGTE. The full CDR3 protein is CATTPGGGLGTEAFF. Variable domain in full (rest from reference TRBV19 and TRBJ1-1): DGGITQSPKYLFRKEGQNVTLSCEQNLNHDAMYWYRQDPGQGLRLIYYSQIVNDFQKGDIAEGYSVSREKKESFPLTVTSAQKNPTAFYLCATTPGGGLGTEAFFGQGTRLTVV.

The sample holds many counts of this clone. The read finishes 3 residues shy of the CDR3 end, and the germline J gene is used to complete it. The chain couples TRBV18 to TRBJ1-1, with D maybe TRBD1 (6 bases). Per germline, CDR1 KGHSH and CDR2 LQKENI. This CDR3 spans 15 amino acids. With 3 bases removed from V and 1 base from J, the gap between germline ends came to 12 bases. The CDR3 protein is CASSPRQEENTEAFF. The sequenced CDR3 bases are TGTGCCAGCTCACCCCGACAGGAAGAGAACACTGAA.

This clone was seen only a few times. This CDR3 reads CASSPSPPQGNSPLFF. CDR3 DNA, as far as it was read: TGCGCCAGCAGTCCTTCCCCCCCCCAGGGGAATTCACCG. The genes are TRBV23-1 and TRBJ2-2; possibly TRBD1 for D (6 bases). From the germline J gene comes the end of the CDR3, since the read stops 3 residues before it. TRBV23-1 is reported as an ORF; its role is uncertain. This CDR3 comprises 16 residues.

With regard to this clone: The read halts 3 residues ahead of the CDR3 end, with the missing end drawn from the germline J gene. This sample includes further DNA sequences coding for the same CDR3. The J gene is TRBJ2-3, the V gene TRBV19; tentatively, D is TRBD1 (5 bases). There are 14 residues in the CDR3. The germline V gene has CDR1 LNHDA and CDR2 SQIVND (reference sequence). V was clipped by 1 base and J by 6 bases, with 11 bases between them. CDR3: CASSIAARADTQYF. The CDR3 DNA, read in part, is TGTGCCAGTAGTATAGCGGCCAGGGCGGATACG.

This clone was observed at least ten times. The read falls 3 residues short of the CDR3 end, and the missing part is taken from the germline J gene. The chain employs TRBV4-1 and TRBJ2-7; D ambiguous. Germline loops: CDR1 MGHRA, CDR2 YSYEKL. V was cut by 4 bases and J by 2 bases, with 15 bases left in between. This CDR3 is built from 15 residues. The sequenced CDR3 bases are TGCGCCAGCAGCCTGTCCTTGGCAGAGACCTACGAG. The encoded protein is CASSLSLAETYE. The entire CDR3 protein reads CASSLSLAETYEQYF.

The sample holds many counts of this clone. The read ends 3 residues early relative to the CDR3; the germline J gene fills the gap. The gene calls are TRBV28 and TRBJ2-1; D is uncertain. Trimming pared 1 base from V and 4 bases from J, leaving 11 bases between. The CDR3 sequence is 15 residues long. The germline V gene has CDR1 MDHEN and CDR2 SYDVKM. The CDR3 region is CASSLSSSGYNEQFF. CDR3 bases read: TGTGCCAGCAGTTTATCGTCTAGTGGGTACAATGAG.